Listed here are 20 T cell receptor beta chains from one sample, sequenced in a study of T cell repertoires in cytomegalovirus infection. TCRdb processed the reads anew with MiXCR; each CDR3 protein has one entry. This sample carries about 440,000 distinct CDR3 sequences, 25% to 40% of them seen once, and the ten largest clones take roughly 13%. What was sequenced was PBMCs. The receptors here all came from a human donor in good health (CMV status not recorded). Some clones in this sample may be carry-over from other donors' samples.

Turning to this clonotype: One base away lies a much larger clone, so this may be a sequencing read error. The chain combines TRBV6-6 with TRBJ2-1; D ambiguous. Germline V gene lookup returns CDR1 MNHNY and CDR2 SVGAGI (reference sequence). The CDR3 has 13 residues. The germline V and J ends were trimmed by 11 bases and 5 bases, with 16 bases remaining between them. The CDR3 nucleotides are TGTGCCGGAAAACATGGAGCGAACAATGAGCAGTTCTTC. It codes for CAGKHGANNEQFF.

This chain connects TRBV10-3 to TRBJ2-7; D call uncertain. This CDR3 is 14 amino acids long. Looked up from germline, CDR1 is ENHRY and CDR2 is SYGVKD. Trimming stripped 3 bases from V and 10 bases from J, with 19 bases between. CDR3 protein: CAISDPEVGVLQYF. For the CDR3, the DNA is TGTGCCATCAGTGACCCTGAGGTCGGTGTTCTACAGTACTTC.

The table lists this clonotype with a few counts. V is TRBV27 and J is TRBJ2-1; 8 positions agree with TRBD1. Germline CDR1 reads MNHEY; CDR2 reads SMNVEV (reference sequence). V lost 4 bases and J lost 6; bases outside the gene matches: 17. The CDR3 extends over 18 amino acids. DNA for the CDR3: TGTGCCAGCAGTTCCAATCTCATCAGGGGGCGTGGATCCAATGAGCAGTTCTTC. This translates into CASSSNLIRGRGSNEQFF.

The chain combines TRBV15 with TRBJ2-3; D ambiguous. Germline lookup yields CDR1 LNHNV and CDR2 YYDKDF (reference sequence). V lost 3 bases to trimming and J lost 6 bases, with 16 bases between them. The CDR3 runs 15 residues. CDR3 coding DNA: TGTGCCACCAGCAGCGGGTTTTCCTCTTCGGATACGCAGTATTTT. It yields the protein CATSSGFSSSDTQYF.

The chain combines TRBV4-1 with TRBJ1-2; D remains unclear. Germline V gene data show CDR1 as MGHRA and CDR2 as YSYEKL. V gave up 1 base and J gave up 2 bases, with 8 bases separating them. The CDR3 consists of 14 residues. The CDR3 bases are TGCGCCAGCAGCCAAGCGACGGGGAACTATGGCTACACCTTC. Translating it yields CASSQATGNYGYTF.

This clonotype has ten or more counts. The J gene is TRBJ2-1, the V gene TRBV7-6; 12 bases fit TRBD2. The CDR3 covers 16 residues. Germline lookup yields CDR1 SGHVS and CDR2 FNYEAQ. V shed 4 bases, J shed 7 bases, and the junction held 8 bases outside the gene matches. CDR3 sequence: CASSSILAGGLNEQFF. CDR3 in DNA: TGTGCCAGCAGCTCCATTCTAGCGGGGGGGCTTAATGAGCAGTTCTTC.

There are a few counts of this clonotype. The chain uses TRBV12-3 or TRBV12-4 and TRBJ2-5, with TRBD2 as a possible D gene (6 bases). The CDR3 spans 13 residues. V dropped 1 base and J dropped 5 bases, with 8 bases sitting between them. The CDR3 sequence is CASSLGLDETQYF. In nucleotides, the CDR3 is TGTGCCAGCAGTTTAGGACTAGATGAGACCCAGTACTTC.

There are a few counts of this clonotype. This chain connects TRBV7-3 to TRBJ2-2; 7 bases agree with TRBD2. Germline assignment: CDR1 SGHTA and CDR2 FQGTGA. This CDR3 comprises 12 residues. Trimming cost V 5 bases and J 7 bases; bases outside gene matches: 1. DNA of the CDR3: TGTGCCAGCAGCCCGGGAGGCGGGGAGCTGTTTTTT. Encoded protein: CASSPGGGELFF.

The CDR3 DNA is TGTGCCAGTTCCAACCCCGGGGACAGCACGGCGAATGAAAAACTGTTTTTT. The encoded protein is CASSNPGDSTANEKLFF. The rearrangement uses TRBV19 and TRBJ1-4; 7 nucleotides line up with TRBD1. From germline, CDR1 is LNHDA and CDR2 SQIVND (reference sequence). Trimming cost V 8 bases and J 5 bases; bases outside gene matches: 17. The CDR3 runs to 17 residues.

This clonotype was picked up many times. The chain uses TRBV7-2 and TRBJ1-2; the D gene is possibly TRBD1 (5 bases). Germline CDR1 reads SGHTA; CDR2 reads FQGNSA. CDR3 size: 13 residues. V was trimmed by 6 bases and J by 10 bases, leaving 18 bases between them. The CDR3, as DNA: TGTGCCAGCAGATCATCCGGGACGGGACCCTACACCTTC. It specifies CASRSSGTGPYTF.

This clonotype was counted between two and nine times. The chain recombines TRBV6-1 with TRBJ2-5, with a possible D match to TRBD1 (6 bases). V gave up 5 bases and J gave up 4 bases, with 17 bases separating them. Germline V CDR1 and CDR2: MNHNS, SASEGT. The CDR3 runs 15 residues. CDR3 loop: CASSRNRDWVETQYF. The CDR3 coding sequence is TGTGCCAGCAGTAGGAACAGGGATTGGGTAGAGACCCAGTACTTC.

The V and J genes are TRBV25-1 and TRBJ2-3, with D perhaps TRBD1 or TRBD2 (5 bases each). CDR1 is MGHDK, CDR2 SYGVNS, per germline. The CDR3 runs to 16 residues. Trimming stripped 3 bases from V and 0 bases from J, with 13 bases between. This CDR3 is CASSDYGTASTDTQYF. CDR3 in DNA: TGTGCCAGCAGTGACTATGGGACGGCTAGCACAGATACGCAGTATTTT. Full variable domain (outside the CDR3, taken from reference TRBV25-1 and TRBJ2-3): EADIYQTPRYLVIGTGKKITLECSQTMGHDKMYWYQQDPGMELHLIHYSYGVNSTEKGDLSSESTVSRIRTEHFPLTLESARPSHTSQYLCASSDYGTASTDTQYFGPGTRLTVL.

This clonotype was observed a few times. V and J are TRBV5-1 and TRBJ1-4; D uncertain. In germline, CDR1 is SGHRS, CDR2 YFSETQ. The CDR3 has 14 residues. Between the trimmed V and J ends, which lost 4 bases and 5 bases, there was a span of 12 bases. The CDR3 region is CASSPGRLNEKLFF. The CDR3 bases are TGCGCCAGCAGCCCCGGGCGGCTGAATGAAAAACTGTTTTTT.

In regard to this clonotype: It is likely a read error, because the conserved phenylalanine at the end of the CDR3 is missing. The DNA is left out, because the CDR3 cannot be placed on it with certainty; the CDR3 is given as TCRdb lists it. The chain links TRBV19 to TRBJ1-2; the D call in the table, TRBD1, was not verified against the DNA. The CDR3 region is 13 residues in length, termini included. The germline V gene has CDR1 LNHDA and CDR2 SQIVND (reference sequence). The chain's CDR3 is CASSPDRRYGYTL.

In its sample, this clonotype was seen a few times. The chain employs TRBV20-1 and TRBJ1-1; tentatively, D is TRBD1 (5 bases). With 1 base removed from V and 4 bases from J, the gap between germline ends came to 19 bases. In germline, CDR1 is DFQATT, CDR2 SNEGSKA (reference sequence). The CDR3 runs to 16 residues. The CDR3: CSARVNLGRGRTEAFF. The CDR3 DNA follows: TGCAGTGCTAGAGTGAATTTAGGTAGGGGCCGCACTGAAGCTTTCTTT.

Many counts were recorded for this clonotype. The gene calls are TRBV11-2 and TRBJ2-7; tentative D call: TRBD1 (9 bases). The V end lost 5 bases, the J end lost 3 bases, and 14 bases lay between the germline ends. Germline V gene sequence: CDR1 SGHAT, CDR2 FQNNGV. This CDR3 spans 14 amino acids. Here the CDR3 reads CASSAGGQGYEQYF. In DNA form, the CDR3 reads TGTGCCAGCAGCGCGGGGGGACAGGGCTACGAGCAGTACTTC.

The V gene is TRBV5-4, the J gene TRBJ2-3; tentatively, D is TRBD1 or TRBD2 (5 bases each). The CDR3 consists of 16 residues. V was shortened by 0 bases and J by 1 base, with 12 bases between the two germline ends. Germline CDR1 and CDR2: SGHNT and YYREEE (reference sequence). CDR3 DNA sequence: TGTGCCAGCAGCTTGGCGGGGCCAGAGGGCACAGATACGCAGTATTTT. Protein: CASSLAGPEGTDTQYF.

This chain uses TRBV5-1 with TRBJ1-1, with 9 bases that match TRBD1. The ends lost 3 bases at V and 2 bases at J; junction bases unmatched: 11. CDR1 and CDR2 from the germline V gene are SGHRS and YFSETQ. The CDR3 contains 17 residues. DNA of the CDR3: TGCGCCAGCAGCTCCCGCCGCGGGACAGGGAGAAACACTGAAGCTTTCTTT. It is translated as CASSSRRGTGRNTEAFF.

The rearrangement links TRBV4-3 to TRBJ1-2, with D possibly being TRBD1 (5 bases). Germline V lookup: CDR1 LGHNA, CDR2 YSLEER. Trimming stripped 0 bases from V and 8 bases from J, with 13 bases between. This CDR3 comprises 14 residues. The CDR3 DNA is TGCGCCAGCAGCCAAGAGAGGGACGGCCGGGGCTACACCTTC. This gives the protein CASSQERDGRGYTF.

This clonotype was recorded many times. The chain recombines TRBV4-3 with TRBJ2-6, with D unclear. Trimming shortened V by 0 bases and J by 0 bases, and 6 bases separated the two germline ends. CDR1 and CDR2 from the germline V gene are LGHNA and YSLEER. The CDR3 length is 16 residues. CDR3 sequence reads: CASSQDMRSGANVLTF. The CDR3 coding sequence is TGCGCCAGCAGCCAAGATATGCGCTCTGGGGCCAACGTCCTGACTTTC.